This paragraph reports one T cell receptor beta chain. Assay: immunoSEQ multiplex PCR; the TCRdb copy retains only in-frame clones and omits some. The sample records 65,000 or so clones, roughly four fifths being singletons. This sample was taken from a study of blood T cell repertoires in COVID-19. The germline CDR1 and CDR2 sequences are LNHDA and SQIVND (reference sequence). V was clipped by 3 bases and J by 2 bases, with 16 bases between them. The CDR3 runs 16 residues. The chain carries TRBV19 and TRBJ1-1; D perhaps matches TRBD1 (5 bases). The sequenced material came from peripheral blood. This clonotype was sampled from a man older than 75 with acute or convalescent COVID-19. In DNA form, the CDR3 reads TGTGCCAGTAGTATGGGGCCAGGCTTCCCTAACACTGAAGCTTTCTTT. It codes for CASSMGPGFPNTEAFF.